The clone carrying this T cell receptor beta chain was counted between two and nine times. Germline V lookup: CDR1 MNHNY, CDR2 SVGAGI (reference sequence). V lost 4 bases, J lost 12 bases, and 16 bases lay in between. The length of the CDR3 is 13 residues. Authors' methods: For nucleated cells, counts were estimated from reference gene primer amplification. Sequenced by immunoSEQ multiplex PCR; TCRdb stores in-frame clones only, minus some. V and J calls and clone size come straight from that table; D and trimming were deduced from the DNA. The sample includes 120,000 or so clones, around 74% of them seen just once. These data are taken from a study of blood T cell repertoires in COVID-19. In the study overall: The samples span acute and convalescent COVID-19 from the United States, Italy and Spain.

Sequencing was carried out using peripheral blood. The sequence came from a man aged 55-75 years with acute or convalescent COVID-19. The J gene is TRBJ2-1, the V gene TRBV6-6, with D possibly matching TRBD2 (6 bases). DNA of the CDR3: TGTGCCAGCAGTTCCAACGGGGGACTTAGGCAGTTCTTC. Amino acids: CASSSNGGLRQFF.